This TCR beta chain was recorded in a study of blood T cell repertoires in COVID-19. Seattle's cohort entered during active infection and was followed longitudinally. In the original analysis: Reference gene primers were amplified, and this amplification served to estimate nucleated cell counts. Data came from immunoSEQ multiplex PCR; TCRdb stores just in-frame clones and leaves some out. That table is the source of V, J and clone size, and D and trimming were worked out from the DNA. The table has hundreds of thousands of clones, around nine tenths seen once. Sequencing was performed on peripheral blood. This sequence originates from a woman between 25 and 40 years old with COVID-19, enrolled during active disease.

The CDR3 DNA reads as TGCGCCAGCAGCCTTGGGACAGCGGGCTATGGCTACACCTTC. This encodes CASSLGTAGYGYTF. V and J are TRBV5-1 and TRBJ1-2; 7 bases line up with TRBD1. The V segment lost 4 bases and the J segment 4 bases; nucleotides outside the gene matches: 7. There are 14 residues in the CDR3. Germline V gene data show CDR1 as SGHRS and CDR2 as YFSETQ. Supplemented by reference TRBV5-1 and TRBJ1-2, the full variable domain reads KAGVTQTPRYLIKTRGQQVTLSCSPISGHRSVSWYQQTPGQGLQFLFEYFSETQRNKGNFPGRFSGRQFSNSRSEMNVSTLELGDSALYLCASSLGTAGYGYTFGSGTRLTVV.